This T cell receptor (beta chain) is from a study of T cells in Graves' hyperthyroidism and ophthalmopathy (dated by TCRdb to about 2019). About the full investigation: Peripheral blood was collected at initial diagnosis, before any treatment. To identify distinguishing TCR V-J signatures, a discovery cohort of around 100 patients was used, comprising 43 with Graves' ophthalmopathy and some 57 with stable Graves' hyperthyroidism. Prospective prediction of ophthalmopathy was tested in an independent validation cohort of fewer than 20 hyperthyroidism patients and 15 to 17 patients who later progressed to ophthalmopathy. The 100 discovery patients were randomly split 7:3 into training and test sets. Thyroid tissue and blood T-cell repertoires from six or seven Graves' hyperthyroidism patients were also compared in the study. Once sampling was done, hyperthyroidism patients were given methimazole at a starting dose of 30 mg daily, whereas ophthalmopathy patients were given high-dose intravenous methylprednisolone. TCR Vbeta CDR3 sequencing of roughly 140 peripheral blood samples (over 40 ophthalmopathy, roughly 72 hyperthyroidism and some 17 progressor patients) is reported in the paper.

TCR beta CDR3 regions were amplified from RNA transcripts. For the first round of RT-PCR on the TCR CDR3, the HTBI primer set was used together with the Qiagen OneStep RT-PCR kit. Libraries were constructed in a second round of multiplex PCR, after which size selection and purification were performed. Libraries were sequenced paired-end with 100 bp reads on an Illumina HiSeq2000. In the original analysis: SOAPnuke was used to process the raw data, removing reads that contained adapters or uncalled bases, had a mean Phred below 15, or lacked an exact match to the constant primer or identifier. High-quality paired reads were merged with COPE v1.2.5, and unique nucleotide sequences were defined as clonotypes. Clonotypes were aligned to IMGT TRBV, TRBD and TRBJ reference segments using MiTCR v1.1. The analysis was restricted to V-J combinations with a frequency above 0.0001, which together covered just over 99% of the repertoires. A TCS score was defined as the ratio of F50 (clonal expansion) to E x V (chaos), with BLOSUM62-based TCRdist applied between CDR3 peptides within each V-J. Welch's t-statistics and random forest reduced several hundred V-J features to 13, which were used in a naive Bayes classifier (R e1071). TCRdb trimmed the raw reads at Q25, called clones with MiXCR and kept productive beta chains. Rows with one shared CDR3 protein collapse into an entry with the most common genes and DNA. The V and J calls shown here were made by TCRdb, not taken from the authors' results. In all, the sample holds 490,000 or so distinct CDR3 sequences, and approximately 23% of those were seen once. The leading ten clones occupy around 54% of the sample.

In the ophthalmopathy patients, disease was moderately to severely active, with a Clinical Activity Score of 3 or more, a NOSPECS grade of 4 or more, and a duration of less than 3 months. Patients with uncontrolled infections, other autoimmune diseases, pregnancy or lactation were excluded. Clinical symptoms, serum thyroxine and TRAb, thyroid ultrasound, and orbital computed tomography formed the basis for the diagnoses. PBMCs were separated from 8 to 10 ml of fresh peripheral blood using Ficoll-Paque density gradient centrifugation. Total RNA was extracted using Trizol reagent, and RNA quality was assessed on an Agilent 2100 Bioanalyzer. To note about this clonotype: Its cognate antigen has yet to be identified. No per-base quality is available; no much larger clone lies one base away.

The paper's findings and limits, for the study overall: In cross-validation, a model built on a 13 V-J signature told ophthalmopathy apart from stable hyperthyroidism with 85% to 90% sensitivity and approximately 84% specificity, and in testing the same model reached 80%/75%. No statistical method was used to set the sample size in advance, and investigators knew the group allocation. In validation, the model predicted progression to ophthalmopathy with approximately 69% sensitivity and less than 80% specificity, a median of 6.5 months before onset. Most expanded thyroid clonotypes (frequency above 0.001) were also detected in blood, a finding suggesting that blood repertoires may reflect thyroid immune responses.

The material sequenced was blood. The TCR sequence derives from a woman between 65 and 79 years old with Graves' ophthalmopathy.

CDR3 region: CASSPGRRSLSEQYF. The DNA reads as follows: TGCGCCAGCAGCCCTGGGAGGAGATCCCTCTCCGAGCAGTACTTC. The V gene is TRBV5-1 and the J gene is TRBJ2-7; a weak D assignment points to TRBD2 (6 bases agree). The CDR3, cysteine through phenylalanine, is 15 amino acids long. Of the read, only the CDR3 DNA is kept; its 45 bases are in frame from base 1. Between the V and J ends, shortened by 4 bases and 6 bases respectively, the junction contains 20 bases. The germline V gene supplies CDR1 SGHRS and CDR2 YFSETQ.